This entry concerns a single T cell receptor beta chain. Antigen unknown. This specimen comes from a study of OX40 agonist ivuxolimab in advanced cancers. Across the whole study: Partial responses occurred in three patients (one hepatocellular carcinoma, two cutaneous melanoma).

This CDR3 is built from 12 residues. CDR1 is MNHNY and CDR2 is SVGAGI in the germline V gene (reference sequence). Assay: immunoSEQ multiplex PCR; the TCRdb copy retains only in-frame clones and omits some. Of roughly 71,000 clones listed, 88% are singletons. Whole-study findings and limits: Some of the nonresponding patients also showed low levels of normalized T-cell clonal expansion.

This specimen consisted of CD4+ or CD8+ T cells sorted from blood, obtained in a trial of the OX40 agonist ivuxolimab. This rearrangement joins TRBV6-6 to TRBJ2-5; tentatively, D is TRBD1 (6 bases). Near its end, the DNA agrees better with TRBJ2-7, so the J call may be wrong. The receptor was derived from an adult with an advanced solid tumor such as melanoma, head and neck, liver or kidney cancer. The CDR3 DNA reads as TGTGCCAGCAGCCGGACAGTCTACGAGCAGTACTTC. Translating gives CASSRTVYEQYF.